This TCR beta chain was identified in a study of blood T cell repertoires in COVID-19. V was pared by 3 bases and J by 4 bases, with 6 bases between. Germline loops: CDR1 MNHNS, CDR2 SASEGT. CDR3 length equals 13 residues. In the source study's methods: Amplification of reference gene primers was used by the study to estimate nucleated cell counts. Only in-frame clones appear in the TCRdb table, and some are missing; sequencing was by immunoSEQ multiplex PCR. The V and J calls and clone size are taken from that table; D and trimming were inferred from the DNA. Of over 200,000 clones in the sample, around 93% were seen once. The participants were between 18 and 89 years old and came from some 23 US areas. Participants reported their clinical history, and cohort assignment relied on those reports.

The sequenced sample was PBMCs or T cells enriched from blood (not recorded which). This receptor was identified in a human donor in a cohort exposed to, infected with or recovered from COVID-19 (not recorded which). The donor label of this sample is uncertain. This chain links TRBV6-1 with TRBJ1-4, with TRBD1 as a possible D gene (6 bases). Written as DNA, the CDR3 is TGTGCCAGCAGTGACAGGGGTAATGAAAAACTGTTTTTT. Its translation is CASSDRGNEKLFF.